This T cell receptor (beta chain) was captured by sequencing in a study of blood T cells in healthy people across ages. Germline V gene lookup returns CDR1 GTSNPN and CDR2 SVGIG (reference sequence). This CDR3 is 11 amino acids long. The V end was cut by 5 bases, the J end by 8 bases, with 10 bases between. A second roughly 6 to 11 cycle PCR used barcoded and J-beta primers. TCRdb re-derived calls from the 5' RACE reads in MiXCR, one entry per CDR3 protein. In the table there are 800,000 to 950,000 distinct CDR3 sequences, about 27% of which are singletons. This same sample was also part of a study on T cells of mothers and their children.

The chain combines TRBV30 with TRBJ2-1; unclear D gene. This TCR came from a woman between 35 and 50 years old in good health. Material for sequencing was blood. CDR3 protein: CAWALLDEQFF. Written as DNA, the CDR3 is TGTGCCTGGGCCCTCCTCGATGAGCAGTTCTTC.